The 20 T cell receptor beta chains listed next were all sequenced from one sample in a study of metastatic and nonmetastatic thyroid tumors. TCRdb reanalyzed the PCR reads with MiXCR. The sample shows 25,000 to 35,000 clones, around 16% of them seen only once. Among the patients, none had received any treatment before thyroid surgery. The specimen sequenced was blood. Receptor source: a female donor with papillary thyroid cancer or a benign thyroid nodule (not recorded which). Some clones in this sample may be carry-over from other donors' samples.

This clone appeared a single time. The rearrangement links TRBV5-1 to TRBJ1-3; maybe TRBD1 (6 bases). The CDR3 is made up of 15 amino acids. CDR1 is SGHRS, CDR2 YFSETQ, per germline. V was trimmed by 7 bases and J by 0 bases, leaving 14 bases between them. The CDR3 is CASRRGHTSGNTIYF. The CDR3 nucleotides read TGCGCCAGCCGACGGGGACACACCTCTGGAAACACCATATATTTT.

This clone was found many times. The chain has TRBV4-2 and TRBJ2-3, with 10 nucleotides matching TRBD2. Germline V gives CDR1 LGHNA, CDR2 YNFKEQ. The CDR3 spans 17 residues. V shed 1 base and J 3 bases; nucleotides not matched to a gene: 7. The CDR3 DNA reads as TGTGCCAGCAGCCAAGGTAGCAGCGGGGGGGCGACAGATACGCAGTATTTT. It is translated as CASSQGSSGGATDTQYF.

This clone was counted ten times or more. The chain carries TRBV19 and TRBJ2-3; weak D call: TRBD1 (6 bases). V lost 1 base and J lost 2, with 10 bases in between. The germline CDR1 and CDR2 sequences are LNHDA and SQIVND (reference sequence). The CDR3 consists of 15 residues. The DNA of the CDR3 is TGTGCCAGTAGTATAGGAGGACAGTACACAGATACGCAGTATTTT. The encoded protein is CASSIGGQYTDTQYF.

This CDR3 reads CASMVLPRTGRHEQYF. Here the CDR3 DNA reads TGTGCCAGCATGGTTCTCCCGAGGACAGGGCGGCACGAGCAGTACTTC. The rearrangement joins TRBV6-1 to TRBJ2-7; the match to TRBD1 covers 8 bases. Germline V gene lookup returns CDR1 MNHNS and CDR2 SASEGT. V shed 7 bases and J 5 bases; nucleotides not matched to a gene: 16. The CDR3 sequence is 16 residues long.

This clone occurred many times. The V gene is TRBV18, the J gene TRBJ1-1; 7 positions agree with TRBD1. Germline V gene lookup returns CDR1 KGHSH and CDR2 LQKENI. The V gene end was trimmed by 6 bases and the J gene end by 4 bases; junction bases not matched to a gene: 5. This CDR3 has 13 amino acids. The CDR3 region has the DNA TGTGCCAGCTCTCGACAGGGAGGCACTGAAGCTTTCTTT. Translating it yields CASSRQGGTEAFF. Variable domain in full (rest from reference TRBV18 and TRBJ1-1): NAGVMQNPRHLVRRRGQEARLRCSPMKGHSHVYWYRQLPEEGLKFMVYLQKENIIDESGMPKERFSAEFPKEGPSILRIQQVVRGDSAAYFCASSRQGGTEAFFGQGTRLTVV.

Ten or more counts support this clone. This chain joins TRBV10-3 and TRBJ2-5; 12 nucleotides align to TRBD1. V trimming: 7 bases; J trimming: 5 bases; junction bases outside the gene matches: 5. The CDR3 is 14 residues long. In germline, CDR1 is ENHRY, CDR2 SYGVKD. CDR3 DNA sequence: TGTGCCATCACGAAGGGACAGGGGGCCGAGACCCAGTACTTC. Encoded protein: CAITKGQGAETQYF.

This clone was counted a single time. The rearrangement links TRBV5-1 to TRBJ1-2; TRBD1 matches 8 bases. Germline V gene sequence: CDR1 SGHRS, CDR2 YFSETQ. The V gene end was trimmed by 1 base and the J gene end by 4 bases; junction bases not matched to a gene: 9. This CDR3 is 16 amino acids long. The CDR3 region has the DNA TGCGCCAGCAGCTTGAGACCAGGGGGCACAGGCTATGGCTACACCTTC. This translates into CASSLRPGGTGYGYTF. Full variable domain (remainder filled in from reference TRBV5-1 and TRBJ1-2): KAGVTQTPRYLIKTRGQQVTLSCSPISGHRSVSWYQQTPGQGLQFLFEYFSETQRNKGNFPGRFSGRQFSNSRSEMNVSTLELGDSALYLCASSLRPGGTGYGYTFGSGTRLTVV.

DNA for the CDR3: TGTGCCAGTAGTGTATTCGGTTCTGGAAACACCATATATTTT. This codes for CASSVFGSGNTIYF. The rearrangement uses TRBV19 and TRBJ1-3; D call uncertain. V was clipped by 5 bases and J by 1 base, with 9 bases between them. The CDR3 is 14 residues long. CDR1 is LNHDA and CDR2 is SQIVND in the germline V gene (reference sequence). The whole variable domain, remainder taken from reference TRBV19 and TRBJ1-3, is DGGITQSPKYLFRKEGQNVTLSCEQNLNHDAMYWYRQDPGQGLRLIYYSQIVNDFQKGDIAEGYSVSREKKESFPLTVTSAQKNPTAFYLCASSVFGSGNTIYFGEGSWLTVV.

This clone was observed at least ten times. The chain carries TRBV7-6 and TRBJ2-7, with unresolved D. Trimming took 3 bases from V and 4 from J, leaving 13 bases between them. The CDR3 has 14 amino acids. Germline-derived CDR1 and CDR2 are SGHVS and FNYEAQ. In nucleotides, the CDR3 is TGTGCCAGCAGCTTCCTGGGAATAGGGTACGAGCAGTACTTC. Translating it yields CASSFLGIGYEQYF.

In its sample, this clone was seen many times. The CDR3 region is CASSYDGGRNQPQHF. The CDR3 DNA sequence: TGTGCCAGCAGCTACGACGGGGGGCGCAATCAGCCCCAGCATTTT. The chain recombines TRBV6-1 with TRBJ1-5, with D tentatively TRBD1 (6 bases). CDR1 MNHNS and CDR2 SASEGT come from the germline V gene. The germline V and J ends were trimmed by 6 bases and 2 bases, with 14 bases remaining between them. The CDR3 length is 15 residues.

This clone was detected ten times or more. V and J are TRBV18 and TRBJ2-7; tentative D call: TRBD1 (6 bases). This CDR3 is built from 14 residues. V was pared by 3 bases and J by 0 bases, with 9 bases between. Germline V gene lookup returns CDR1 KGHSH and CDR2 LQKENI. DNA for the CDR3: TGTGCCAGCTCACCCGACAGGAGCTCCTACGAGCAGTACTTC. Amino acid sequence: CASSPDRSSYEQYF.

The CDR3 spells CASSLAVVSSYNEQFF. In nucleotides, the CDR3 is TGTGCCAGCAGCTTGGCGGTGGTGAGCTCCTACAATGAGCAGTTCTTC. The genes are TRBV5-4 and TRBJ2-1; no clear D gene. The CDR3 consists of 16 residues. The V gene lost 0 bases and the J gene lost 0 bases, with 10 bases spanning the gap. Per the germline V gene, CDR1 is SGHNT and CDR2 is YYREEE (reference sequence).

The chain employs TRBV7-2 and TRBJ2-7; D gene unclear. V lost 1 base to trimming and J lost 3 bases, with 10 bases between them. The CDR3 is 14 amino acids. Germline values: CDR1 SGHTA, CDR2 FQGNSA. The CDR3 region has the DNA TGTGCCAGCAGCTTAGGAGGATCTATCTACGAGCAGTACTTC. Amino acid sequence: CASSLGGSIYEQYF.

In this sample, this clone turned up a few times. The chain has TRBV28 and TRBJ1-3, with a tentative D call TRBD1 (6 bases). Trimming removed 11 bases at V and 0 bases at J, with 8 bases between. Germline V gene lookup returns CDR1 MDHEN and CDR2 SYDVKM. This CDR3 contains 12 residues. CDR3 amino acids: CAGGASGNTIYF. As DNA, the CDR3 is TGTGCCGGGGGGGCCTCTGGAAACACCATATATTTT.

The rearrangement joins TRBV4-2 to TRBJ2-1; tentatively, D is TRBD1 (6 bases). The CDR3 consists of 13 residues. From germline, CDR1 is LGHNA and CDR2 YNFKEQ. Trimming took 1 base from V and 7 from J, leaving 8 bases between them. This CDR3 is CASSQGRGNEQFF. The DNA for the CDR3 is TGTGCCAGCAGCCAAGGTAGGGGGAATGAGCAGTTCTTC.

This clone is classed as medium-sized (0.01 to 0.1%). The chain links TRBV6-2 or TRBV6-3 to TRBJ2-5; D gene unclear. The CDR3 is made up of 12 amino acids. CDR1 and CDR2 (germline): MNHEY, SVGEGT. V lost 5 bases and J lost 2, with 6 bases in between. The DNA for the CDR3 is TGTGCCAGCAGTCCGGTTCAAGAGACCCAGTACTTC. Translated: CASSPVQETQYF.

The chain has TRBV7-9 and TRBJ1-2, with D unresolved. Germline CDR1 reads SEHNR; CDR2 reads FQNEAQ (reference sequence). The CDR3 runs 14 residues. Trimming shortened V by 4 bases and J by 5 bases, and 14 bases separated the two germline ends. This CDR3 reads CASSSLRQEYGYTF. In nucleotides, the CDR3 is TGTGCCAGCAGCTCCCTTCGGCAGGAGTATGGCTACACCTTC.

This clone is medium-sized (0.01 to 0.1%) by share. The CDR3 region is CASSLFTLWDYNEQFF. The CDR3 region has the DNA TGTGCCAGCAGTTTATTCACTTTGTGGGATTACAATGAGCAGTTCTTC. The chain is built from TRBV28 and TRBJ2-1; D is ambiguous. Trimming took 1 base from V and 4 from J, leaving 14 bases between them. CDR3 length: 16 amino acids. The germline CDR1 and CDR2 sequences are MDHEN and SYDVKM.

This clone was recorded many times. The V and J genes are TRBV29-1 and TRBJ2-5, with 7 bases identical to TRBD1. The CDR3 sequence is 15 residues long. The V gene end was trimmed by 4 bases and the J gene end by 0 bases; junction bases not matched to a gene: 8. Germline CDR1 reads SQVTM; CDR2 reads ANQGSEA. The CDR3 is CSVVGDRSNQETQYF. CDR3 DNA sequence: TGCAGCGTTGTAGGGGACAGAAGTAACCAAGAGACCCAGTACTTC.

This clone was recorded at least ten times. The CDR3 nucleotides read TGTGCCAGCACAGAGGGGGATAGCTATGGCTACACCTTC. It specifies CASTEGDSYGYTF. This chain uses TRBV6-1 with TRBJ1-2; weak D call: TRBD1 (6 bases). This CDR3 contains 13 residues. Trimming stripped 7 bases from V and 4 bases from J, with 13 bases between. Germline lookup yields CDR1 MNHNS and CDR2 SASEGT.